Following are 28 T cell receptor beta chains from one sample sequenced in a study of response to subunit inactivated influenza vaccine. MiXCR, applied by TCRdb to the RT-PCR reads, yields one record per CDR3 protein. This repertoire shows about 160,000 distinct CDR3 sequences, approximately 11% found once; its top ten account for roughly 12%. Sequencing used non-naive T cells sorted from PBMCs, obtained 35 to 45 days after vaccination. The receptors shown here come from a man aged 45-65 years who received an inactivated influenza vaccine.

This clonotype was observed a handful of times. V usage is TRBV15 and J usage is TRBJ2-1; TRBD2 matches 10 bases. CDR1 and CDR2 from the germline V gene are LNHNV and YYDKDF (reference sequence). J was trimmed by 4 bases and V by 5 bases; bases with no gene match: 8. The CDR3 contains 16 residues. This chain's CDR3 is CATSGAAGGRYNEQFF. The CDR3 nucleotides read TGTGCCACCAGCGGGGCAGCGGGGGGGCGGTACAATGAGCAGTTCTTC.

The CDR3 DNA sequence: TGTGCCAGCAGCTTCGAAGCAACTAATGAAAAACTGTTTTTT. Protein sequence: CASSFEATNEKLFF. The chain couples TRBV7-8 to TRBJ1-4; unclear D gene. CDR1 and CDR2 from the germline V gene are SGHVS and FQNEAQ. V lost 3 bases and J lost 0, with 5 bases in between. The CDR3 consists of 14 residues.

This chain's CDR3 is CASSRRTSAEETQYF. In DNA, the CDR3 is TGCGCCAGCAGCCGTCGGACTAGCGCCGAGGAGACCCAGTACTTC. V gene TRBV5-1 combines with J gene TRBJ2-5, with 9 bases identical to TRBD2. The CDR3 totals 15 residues. J lost 5 bases, V lost 4 bases, and 9 bases had no gene match. CDR1 SGHRS and CDR2 YFSETQ come from the germline V gene.

This chain joins TRBV7-2 and TRBJ2-5; TRBD1 is a possible D gene (6 bases). CDR3 length equals 14 residues. The V end was cut by 5 bases, the J end by 7 bases, with 17 bases between. From germline, CDR1 is SGHTA and CDR2 FQGNSA. The CDR3 protein is CASSTDRLMGTQYF. The CDR3 DNA reads TGTGCCAGCAGCACTGACAGGTTGATGGGGACCCAGTACTTC.

The V gene is TRBV29-1, the J gene TRBJ2-5; TRBD1 aligns across 8 bases. Germline CDR1 SQVTM, CDR2 ANQGSEA. The CDR3 length is 13 residues. Trimming cost V 7 bases and J 3 bases; bases outside gene matches: 7. The CDR3 region is CSGETGAEETQYF. CDR3 bases: TGCAGCGGCGAGACAGGGGCAGAAGAGACCCAGTACTTC.

This clonotype was counted only a few times. This sequence joins TRBV7-3 and TRBJ2-1; the D is unclear. Germline V gene lookup returns CDR1 SGHTA and CDR2 FQGTGA. Trimming stripped 5 bases from V and 8 bases from J, with 13 bases between. The CDR3 covers 13 residues. The CDR3 nucleotides read TGTGCCAGCAGCCCCCGAAACGGCCATGAGCAGTTCTTC. It yields the protein CASSPRNGHEQFF.

This clonotype was recorded a few times. This chain joins TRBV20-1 and TRBJ2-7; D is ambiguous. Germline lookup yields CDR1 DFQATT and CDR2 SNEGSKA (reference sequence). The length of the CDR3 is 14 residues. CDR3 protein: CSPMPGLASYEQYF. Here the CDR3 DNA reads TGCAGCCCAATGCCAGGTTTGGCCTCCTACGAGCAGTACTTC.

V gene TRBV2 combines with J gene TRBJ2-4; the match to TRBD1 covers 8 bases. The V gene end was trimmed by 6 bases and the J gene end by 6 bases; junction bases not matched to a gene: 4. The CDR3 runs to 13 residues. CDR1 is SNHLY and CDR2 is FYNNEI in the germline V gene. CDR3 in amino acids: CASRRDRGNIQYF. The CDR3 DNA reads TGTGCCAGCAGGCGAGACAGGGGAAACATTCAGTACTTC.

This chain joins TRBV5-6 and TRBJ2-1; D possibly corresponds to TRBD2 (6 bases). Germline CDR1 reads SGHDT; CDR2 reads YYEEEE. CDR3 length equals 16 residues. V lost 0 bases and J lost 4, with 14 bases in between. CDR3 protein: CASSLAIMGLYNEQFF. CDR3 DNA sequence: TGTGCCAGCAGCTTGGCCATTATGGGACTGTACAATGAGCAGTTCTTC.

This clonotype turned up a few times. The rearrangement joins TRBV6-2 or TRBV6-3 to TRBJ2-5; 7 bases fit TRBD1. The germline gives CDR1 MNHEY, CDR2 SVGEGT. The CDR3 totals 14 residues. The ends lost 5 bases at V and 3 bases at J; junction bases unmatched: 6. CDR3 sequence (DNA): TGTGCCAGCAGTCCGACAGGGTCAAAAGAGACCCAGTACTTC. It translates to CASSPTGSKETQYF.

The table lists this clonotype with a few counts. The rearrangement uses TRBV11-2 and TRBJ2-7; 10 positions agree with TRBD2. Germline V gene data show CDR1 as SGHAT and CDR2 as FQNNGV. The CDR3 sequence is 16 residues long. Losses at the gene ends were 5 bases for V and 2 bases for J; bases not matched to a gene: 9. CDR3 protein: CASSRAPTSGPYEQYF. The CDR3 bases are TGTGCCAGCAGCCGGGCCCCGACTAGCGGGCCCTACGAGCAGTACTTC.

This clonotype came up a few times. The chain joins TRBV4-3 to TRBJ2-2; 12 bases align to TRBD2. CDR1 is LGHNA and CDR2 is YSLEER in the germline V gene. Germline trimming cut 3 bases from V and 7 bases from J; bases unmatched to any gene: 0. This CDR3 region has 14 residues. The CDR3 sequence: CASSQTSGSGELFF. The CDR3 DNA follows: TGCGCCAGCAGCCAGACTAGCGGGAGCGGGGAGCTGTTTTTT.

The chain carries TRBV6-1 and TRBJ2-1; 12 nucleotides line up with TRBD2. The V gene end was trimmed by 7 bases and the J gene end by 2 bases; junction bases not matched to a gene: 3. There are 15 residues in the CDR3. Germline lookup yields CDR1 MNHNS and CDR2 SASEGT. The CDR3 nucleotides are TGTGCCAGCACCCTAGCGGGAGGGCCCTACAATGAGCAGTTCTTC. Translating gives CASTLAGGPYNEQFF.

This clonotype has a count of ten or more. The genes are TRBV7-6 and TRBJ2-2; D unclear. The CDR3 sequence is 15 residues long. Germline-derived CDR1 and CDR2 are SGHVS and FNYEAQ. V was pared by 1 base and J by 1 base, with 7 bases between. Written as DNA, the CDR3 is TGTGCCAGCAGCTTAGTGGTCGGGAACACCGGGGAGCTGTTTTTT. This codes for CASSLVVGNTGELFF.

This clonotype was seen a handful of times. This chain joins TRBV7-2 and TRBJ2-2, with 8 bases matching TRBD2. CDR1 is SGHTA, CDR2 FQGNSA, per germline. This CDR3 spans 17 amino acids. Trimming cost V 1 base and J 6 bases; bases outside gene matches: 10. CDR3 region: CASSLGTSLIRAGELFF. The CDR3 DNA is TGTGCCAGCAGCTTAGGGACTAGCCTAATCAGGGCCGGGGAGCTGTTTTTT.

As concerns this clonotype: A much larger clone sits a single nucleotide away, making a read error possible. This chain connects TRBV7-6 to TRBJ2-7; TRBD1 matches 8 bases. CDR3 size: 16 residues. CDR1 is SGHVS, CDR2 FNYEAQ, per germline. This CDR3 reads CAGSPDGQGFFYEQYF. In DNA form, the CDR3 reads TGTGCCGGCAGCCCCGACGGACAGGGTTTTTTTTACGAGCAGTACTTC.

This clonotype was counted a few times. This chain links TRBV4-3 with TRBJ2-6; TRBD1 or TRBD2 may be the D gene (7 bases each). The CDR3 spans 17 residues. Germline V CDR1 and CDR2: LGHNA, YSLEER. Trimming removed 5 bases at V and 2 bases at J, with 16 bases between. The CDR3 region has the DNA TGCGCCAGCAGCTCTCGGGGAGGGGGCACTGGGGCCAACGTCCTGACTTTC. Protein product: CASSSRGGGTGANVLTF.

The chain joins TRBV5-5 to TRBJ1-1, with D possibly matching TRBD1 (5 bases). The CDR3 has 14 residues. Trimming took 5 bases from V and 4 from J, leaving 15 bases between them. The V gene's germline CDR1 is SGHKS and CDR2 YYEKEE (reference sequence). This CDR3 reads CASRVRDSSTEAFF. The CDR3 region has the DNA TGTGCCAGCAGAGTACGGGACTCGAGCACTGAAGCTTTCTTT.

This clonotype was observed many times. The gene calls are TRBV5-1 and TRBJ1-3; D unclear. The CDR3 length is 15 residues. The germline V and J ends were trimmed by 4 bases and 0 bases, with 11 bases remaining between them. In germline, CDR1 is SGHRS, CDR2 YFSETQ. CDR3 DNA sequence: TGCGCCAGCAGCCTTTGGGGTAACTCTGGAAACACCATATATTTT. It specifies CASSLWGNSGNTIYF. The whole variable domain, remainder taken from reference TRBV5-1 and TRBJ1-3, is KAGVTQTPRYLIKTRGQQVTLSCSPISGHRSVSWYQQTPGQGLQFLFEYFSETQRNKGNFPGRFSGRQFSNSRSEMNVSTLELGDSALYLCASSLWGNSGNTIYFGEGSWLTVV.

This chain uses TRBV5-1 with TRBJ1-1; D is perhaps TRBD1 (5 bases). CDR1 SGHRS and CDR2 YFSETQ come from the germline V gene. The V end lost 3 bases, the J end lost 1 base, and 16 bases lay between the germline ends. CDR3 length: 16 residues. CDR3 region: CASSSNAQTGNTEAFF. CDR3 nucleotides: TGCGCCAGCAGCTCGAACGCGCAAACAGGGAACACTGAAGCTTTCTTT. The full variable domain, completed using reference TRBV5-1 and TRBJ1-1, is KAGVTQTPRYLIKTRGQQVTLSCSPISGHRSVSWYQQTPGQGLQFLFEYFSETQRNKGNFPGRFSGRQFSNSRSEMNVSTLELGDSALYLCASSSNAQTGNTEAFFGQGTRLTVV.

This clonotype was observed a handful of times. V and J are TRBV6-1 and TRBJ2-3; 9 positions match TRBD2. J was trimmed by 1 base and V by 7 bases; bases with no gene match: 3. In germline, CDR1 is MNHNS, CDR2 SASEGT. The CDR3 extends over 14 amino acids. The CDR3 region has the DNA TGTGCCAGCATGGCTAGCGGGGGCACAGATACGCAGTATTTT. Its protein is CASMASGGTDTQYF.

The table lists this clonotype with many counts. V gene TRBV28 combines with J gene TRBJ2-5, with D uncertain. In germline, CDR1 is MDHEN, CDR2 SYDVKM. The CDR3 loop spans 13 amino acids. Between the trimmed V and J ends, which lost 7 bases and 5 bases, there was a span of 14 bases. This CDR3 is CASNQFGGETQYF. As DNA, the CDR3 is TGTGCCAGCAACCAGTTCGGTGGGGAGACCCAGTACTTC. The variable domain in full, with the rest retrieved from reference TRBV28 and TRBJ2-5, is DVKVTQSSRYLVKRTGEKVFLECVQDMDHENMFWYRQDPGLGLRLIYFSYDVKMKEKGDIPEGYSVSREKKERFSLILESASTNQTSMYLCASNQFGGETQYFGPGTRLLVL.

The gene calls are TRBV29-1 and TRBJ1-5; D not certain. Germline V gene data show CDR1 as SQVTM and CDR2 as ANQGSEA. The CDR3 runs 13 residues. Trimming took off 4 bases at V and 6 bases at J, with 13 bases between the two ends. The CDR3 DNA reads TGCAGCGTTGGGGCCTACGGCGGTCAGCCCCAGCATTTT. Protein sequence: CSVGAYGGQPQHF.

The rearrangement links TRBV14 to TRBJ2-3; D unresolved. CDR3 length: 15 amino acids. Per germline, CDR1 SGHDN and CDR2 FVKESK. Deletions cut 1 base from V and 1 base from J, with 9 bases between. The CDR3 here is CASSQGIWGTDTQYF. The CDR3 nucleotides are TGTGCCAGCAGCCAAGGGATTTGGGGCACAGATACGCAGTATTTT.

The chain uses TRBV5-1 and TRBJ1-1; no definite D call. Trimming removed 0 bases at V and 3 bases at J, with 9 bases between. Germline CDR1 SGHRS, CDR2 YFSETQ. This CDR3 is built from 14 residues. CDR3: CASSLGGWDTEAFF. In DNA form, the CDR3 reads TGCGCCAGCAGCTTGGGCGGGTGGGACACTGAAGCTTTCTTT.

This clonotype has just a few counts. The chain uses TRBV20-1 and TRBJ2-1, with 7 nucleotides matching TRBD2. The ends lost 1 base at V and 4 bases at J; junction bases unmatched: 13. The CDR3 has 17 residues. Germline values: CDR1 DFQATT, CDR2 SNEGSKA (reference sequence). The CDR3 DNA follows: TGCAGTGCTAGAGCAGCCCCAGGGACTATCTCTTACAATGAGCAGTTCTTC. Encoded protein: CSARAAPGTISYNEQFF.

The V and J genes are TRBV28 and TRBJ2-3; D is undetermined. Per the germline V gene, CDR1 is MDHEN and CDR2 is SYDVKM. The CDR3 has 14 residues. The V gene lost 6 bases and the J gene lost 2 bases, with 12 bases spanning the gap. Written as DNA, the CDR3 is TGTGCCAGCAGGGCCATACGATACACAGATACGCAGTATTTT. Its protein product is CASRAIRYTDTQYF. Combining the CDR3 with reference TRBV28 and TRBJ2-3 gives the whole variable domain DVKVTQSSRYLVKRTGEKVFLECVQDMDHENMFWYRQDPGLGLRLIYFSYDVKMKEKGDIPEGYSVSREKKERFSLILESASTNQTSMYLCASRAIRYTDTQYFGPGTRLTVL.

This clonotype was seen a handful of times. This chain links TRBV7-9 with TRBJ2-5; TRBD1 might be the D (5 bases). The CDR3 consists of 13 residues. V was cut by 5 bases and J by 1 base, with 8 bases left in between. The germline V gene has CDR1 SEHNR and CDR2 FQNEAQ (reference sequence). The CDR3 spells CASSPRVQETQYF. Here the CDR3 DNA reads TGTGCCAGCAGCCCCAGGGTCCAAGAGACCCAGTACTTC.